The rows below give T cell receptor beta chains drawn from one sample of a study of shared clonotypes between healthy human individuals. The data were produced by immunoSEQ multiplex PCR, yet TCRdb's version contains in-frame clones alone and is incomplete. The sample contains about 1 million clones, about 76% of which appear only once. Input material: memory CD4+ T cells sorted from blood. The receptors here all came from a man aged 18 to 30 in good health. Both conserved end residues are trimmed from each CDR3. Fields, in order: clone size, D gene, V gene, CDR3 protein. D genes are given only for firm matches. Size tells how often a clone was seen (once, few, many) or the class of an expanded clone, and some rows leave it out.

size: .; D: .; V: TRBV9; CDR3: ASSVSGKETQY
size: once; D: .; V: TRBV7-2; CDR3: ASSFSYNEQF
size: .; D: .; V: TRBV7-9; CDR3: ASSFGTISRYEQY
size: .; D: TRBD2; V: TRBV5-1; CDR3: ASSPGLAGGDEQF
size: .; D: .; V: TRBV6-5; CDR3: ASRFRRLNSPLH
size: .; D: .; V: TRBV10-3; CDR3: ASEARGSSYEQY
size: .; D: .; V: TRBV30; CDR3: ALGRSNTEAF
size: .; D: TRBD1; V: TRBV6-4; CDR3: ASSDSGDRRSGNTIY
size: .; D: TRBD1; V: TRBV9; CDR3: ASSPMDRGPLDPEAF
size: many; D: .; V: TRBV7-2; CDR3: ASSYLGSGEQY
size: .; D: TRBD2; V: TRBV7-9; CDR3: ASSLGGTSGRAGTEQY
size: .; D: TRBD2; V: TRBV27; CDR3: ASRTGGASGAYNEQF
size: once; D: TRBD1; V: TRBV5-1; CDR3: ASSLGDGRDRGYEQY
size: .; D: TRBD1; V: TRBV28; CDR3: ASSPGTGWSGANVLT
size: .; D: .; V: TRBV5-1; CDR3: ASSLRLLGEQF
size: once; D: .; V: TRBV5-4; CDR3: ASSLRNTEAF
size: .; D: .; V: TRBV5-4; CDR3: ASSLAQETQY
size: .; D: TRBD2; V: TRBV7-2; CDR3: ASSTGTSKY
size: .; D: .; V: TRBV18; CDR3: ASSLRSLSYEQY
size: .; D: TRBD1; V: TRBV28; CDR3: ASGDRGSPNEQF
size: many; D: TRBD2; V: TRBV7-6; CDR3: ASSLKAGGVYEQY
size: few; D: TRBD1; V: TRBV5-1; CDR3: ASSLEGGGITIY
size: few; D: .; V: TRBV2; CDR3: AGYQGVGAEAF
size: few; D: .; V: TRBV6-6; CDR3: ASSYQRGYQPQH
size: once; D: .; V: TRBV4-3; CDR3: ASSQEGGHNYGYT
size: once; D: .; V: TRBV5-4; CDR3: ASRLQGRRRGNERITEAF
size: .; D: .; V: TRBV6-6; CDR3: ASSSSVGELF
size: .; D: TRBD1; V: TRBV12-5; CDR3: ASGLGSGGGRTEAF